A single sample is the source of the 7 T cell receptor beta chains below, sequenced in a study of CD8 T cells in ankylosing spondylitis. Study-wide points: Characteristic of ankylosing spondylitis blood, it appeared, was a TCR beta motif comprising several highly homologous variants.

TCRdb itself ran the 5' RACE reads through MiXCR, one entry per CDR3 protein. In the table there are 130,000 or so distinct CDR3 sequences, roughly a sixth of which are singletons. Antigens of these TCRs are unknown. Sequenced input: blood, either unsorted or a sorted T cell fraction (not recorded which). These receptors were collected from a male donor with ankylosing spondylitis.

This chain links TRBV27 with TRBJ2-2; D is possibly TRBD1 (5 bases). The CDR3 has 13 amino acids. Per germline, CDR1 MNHEY and CDR2 SMNVEV (reference sequence). V dropped 8 bases and J dropped 4 bases, with 11 bases sitting between them. CDR3 region: CASRLQGTGELFF. CDR3 nucleotide sequence: TGTGCCAGCCGACTCCAGGGCACCGGGGAGCTGTTTTTT.

The V call is TRBV12-3 or TRBV12-4, the J call TRBJ2-7; D is unresolved. The CDR3 runs to 14 residues. V was pared by 6 bases and J by 0 bases, with 12 bases between. This chain's CDR3 is CASSLVDGSYEQYF. The CDR3 DNA is TGTGCCAGCAGCCTCGTTGACGGCTCCTACGAGCAGTACTTC.

This chain uses TRBV6-4 with TRBJ2-1; 10 bases align to TRBD2. Trimming removed 3 bases from V and 6 bases from J; junction bases left unmatched: 8. The germline gives CDR1 MRHNA, CDR2 SNTAGT. This CDR3 region has 16 residues. The CDR3 coding sequence is TGTGCCAGCAGTGAGCTAGCGGGAGTCTTGGGCAATGAGCAGTTCTTC. Translation: CASSELAGVLGNEQFF.

The gene calls are TRBV29-1 and TRBJ2-7, with 7 bases fitting TRBD1. V shed 6 bases and J 7 bases; nucleotides not matched to a gene: 18. Germline CDR1 is SQVTM and CDR2 is ANQGSEA. The CDR3 is 15 residues long. The CDR3 sequence is CSVAGQDQPVGEQYF. The CDR3 DNA reads TGCAGCGTGGCCGGACAGGACCAACCTGTTGGAGAGCAGTACTTC.

Comments on this clonotype: This may be a read error, as it is one base from a much larger clone. This chain connects TRBV6-5 to TRBJ2-1; D ambiguous. The CDR3 runs to 11 residues. The V end was cut by 4 bases, the J end by 6 bases, with 4 bases between. The germline CDR1 and CDR2 sequences are MNHEY and SVGAGI. The CDR3 loop is CASSWSNEQFF. CDR3 bases: TGTGCCAGCAGTTGGAGCAATGAGCAGTTCTTC.

The rearrangement joins TRBV29-1 to TRBJ1-2; possible D gene TRBD1, 5 bases. The V end lost 1 base, the J end lost 12 bases, and 12 bases lay between the germline ends. There are 11 residues in the CDR3. The germline CDR1 and CDR2 sequences are SQVTM and ANQGSEA. DNA for the CDR3: TGCAGCGTTGAAGCGTGGCAGGGCCACACCTTC. Protein: CSVEAWQGHTF. Full variable domain (missing parts from reference TRBV29-1 and TRBJ1-2): SAVISQKPSRDICQRGTSLTIQCQVDSQVTMMFWYRQQPGQSLTLIATANQGSEATYESGFVIDKFPISRPNLTFSTLTVSNMSPEDSSIYLCSVEAWQGHTFGSGTRLTVV.

The V and J genes are TRBV29-1 and TRBJ2-1; TRBD1 aligns across 9 bases. Germline CDR1 SQVTM, CDR2 ANQGSEA. This CDR3 is 13 amino acids long. The CDR3 region has the DNA TGCAGTGCTAGGAACAGGGGGCCCAATGAGCAGTTCTTC. Protein product: CSARNRGPNEQFF.